This T cell receptor beta chain originates from a study of shared clonotypes between healthy human individuals. The germline V and J ends were trimmed by 3 bases and 2 bases, with 12 bases remaining between them. Germline V lookup: CDR1 SGHVS, CDR2 FNYEAQ. The CDR3 runs 15 residues. As for this clone: The target antigen is unknown.

Findings and caveats of the study: Specimens sampled were limited to blood, with tissue repertoires likely differing.

The donors, healthy adults who were HIV-negative, had experienced no recent acute infections or vaccinations. Division of CD4+ cells produced a CD45RA+ naive subset and a CD45RA-negative memory subset. Generated by immunoSEQ multiplex PCR, the TCRdb table keeps only in-frame clones and is missing some. The data hold more than 2,000,000 clones, with over 85% observed a single time. This clonotype originated in a man younger than 35 in good health. The sample comprised naive CD4+ T cells sorted from blood. Sample subset: CD45RA+ positively selected. The chain has TRBV7-6 and TRBJ2-3; perhaps D is TRBD1 or TRBD2 (5 bases each). The CDR3 loop reads CASSLGLANTDTQYF. Written as DNA, the CDR3 is TGTGCCAGCAGCTTGGGGCTAGCTAACACAGATACGCAGTATTTT.